This TCR beta chain appears in the sequencing data of a study of PD-1 blockade in mismatch repair-deficient tumors. TCRdb's copy holds only in-frame clones and misses some; the assay was immunoSEQ multiplex PCR. The sample carries over 100,000 clones, roughly 80% recorded once. The CDR3 runs 12 residues. The germline V gene encodes CDR1 SGHTS and CDR2 YDEGEE. Trimming pared 7 bases from V and 5 bases from J, leaving 13 bases between. This chain connects TRBV5-8 to TRBJ2-7, with D unresolved. The specimen comprised peripheral blood, sampled roughly 60 weeks after starting pembrolizumab. This TCR was sampled from an adult with mismatch repair-deficient cancer. The CDR3 DNA reads TGTGCCAGCTTACTGTTTGTTGACGAGCAGTACTTC. Its protein is CASLLFVDEQYF.